The sequence of this T cell receptor beta chain was determined in a study of Ad26.COV2.S vaccination and SARS-CoV-2 variants. The CDR3 covers 10 residues. Trimming took 4 bases from V and 6 from J, leaving 3 bases between them. Germline V gives CDR1 MDHEN, CDR2 SYDVKM. The assay was immunoSEQ multiplex PCR, and TCRdb's table has in-frame clones only and misses some. Here the sample spans under 150,000 clones, roughly 85% being singletons. The clonotype comes from a human donor who had recovered from COVID-19. The sequencing used peripheral blood, collected after recovery from COVID-19. The V and J genes are TRBV28 and TRBJ1-2; no clear D gene. The CDR3, as DNA: TGTGCCAGCAGTTCTGATGGCTACACCTTC. It yields the protein CASSSDGYTF.